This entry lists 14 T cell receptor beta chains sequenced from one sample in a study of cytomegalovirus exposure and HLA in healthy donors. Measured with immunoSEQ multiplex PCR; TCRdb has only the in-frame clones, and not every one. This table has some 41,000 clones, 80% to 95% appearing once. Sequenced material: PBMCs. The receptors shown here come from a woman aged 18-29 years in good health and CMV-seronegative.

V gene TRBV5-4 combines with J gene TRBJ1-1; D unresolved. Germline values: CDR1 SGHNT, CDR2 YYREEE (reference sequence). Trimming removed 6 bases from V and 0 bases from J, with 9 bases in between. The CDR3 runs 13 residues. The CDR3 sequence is CASKTDLNTEAFF. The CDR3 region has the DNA TGTGCCAGCAAAACTGACTTGAACACTGAAGCTTTCTTT. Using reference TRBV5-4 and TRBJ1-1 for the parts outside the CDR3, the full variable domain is ETGVTQSPTHLIKTRGQQVTLRCSSQSGHNTVSWYQQALGQGPQFIFQYYREEENGRGNFPPRFSGLQFPNYSSELNVNALELDDSALYLCASKTDLNTEAFFGQGTRLTVV.

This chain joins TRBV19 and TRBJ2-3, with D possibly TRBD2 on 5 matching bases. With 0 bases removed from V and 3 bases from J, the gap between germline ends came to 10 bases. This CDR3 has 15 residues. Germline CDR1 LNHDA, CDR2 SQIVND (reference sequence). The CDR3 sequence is CASSIDLDWTDTQYF. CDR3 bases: TGTGCCAGTAGTATAGATTTGGACTGGACAGATACGCAGTATTTT.

The CDR3 spells CASSRTSGGMVTDTQYF. The CDR3 nucleotides read TGTGCCAGCTCACGGACTAGCGGGGGGATGGTCACAGATACGCAGTATTTT. The V call is TRBV18, the J call TRBJ2-3; 14 bases are shared with TRBD2. The J segment lost 2 bases and the V segment lost 4 bases, leaving 5 bases of the junction unmatched. Per the germline V gene, CDR1 is KGHSH and CDR2 is LQKENI. The CDR3 consists of 17 residues.

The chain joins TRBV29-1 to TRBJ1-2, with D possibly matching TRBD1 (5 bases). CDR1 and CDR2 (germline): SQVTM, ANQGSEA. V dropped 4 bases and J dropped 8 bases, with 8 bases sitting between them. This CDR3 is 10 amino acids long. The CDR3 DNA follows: TGCAGCGTTGCTCAGGGCGGCTACACCTTC. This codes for CSVAQGGYTF.

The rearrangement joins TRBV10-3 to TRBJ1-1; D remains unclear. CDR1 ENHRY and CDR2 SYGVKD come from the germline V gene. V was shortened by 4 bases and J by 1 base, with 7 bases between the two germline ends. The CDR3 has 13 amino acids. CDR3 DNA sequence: TGTGCCATCAGTGCCGGTTCGAACACTGAAGCTTTCTTT. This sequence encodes CAISAGSNTEAFF.

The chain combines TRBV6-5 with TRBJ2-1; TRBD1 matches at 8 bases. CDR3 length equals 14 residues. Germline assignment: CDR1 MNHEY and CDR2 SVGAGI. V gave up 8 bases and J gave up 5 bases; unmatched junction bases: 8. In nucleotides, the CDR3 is TGTGCCAGCCAAGGGGGGACAGGCAACAATGAGCAGTTCTTC. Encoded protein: CASQGGTGNNEQFF.

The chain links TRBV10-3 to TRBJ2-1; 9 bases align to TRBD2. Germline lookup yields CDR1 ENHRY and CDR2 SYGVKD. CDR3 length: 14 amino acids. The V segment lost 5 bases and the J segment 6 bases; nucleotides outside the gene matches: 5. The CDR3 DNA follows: TGTGCCATCAGTCGGACTAGCGAAATCAATGAGCAGTTCTTC. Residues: CAISRTSEINEQFF.

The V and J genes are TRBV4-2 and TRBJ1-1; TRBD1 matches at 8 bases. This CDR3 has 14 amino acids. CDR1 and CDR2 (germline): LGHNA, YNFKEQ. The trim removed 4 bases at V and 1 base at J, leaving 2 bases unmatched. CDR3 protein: CASSRGTGNTEAFF. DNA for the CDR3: TGTGCCAGCAGCCGCGGGACAGGGAACACTGAAGCTTTCTTT.

The CDR3 loop is CASSQSSGLDGYTF. The CDR3 DNA is TGCGCCAGCAGTCAATCTTCAGGGCTTGATGGCTACACCTTC. V and J are TRBV23-1 and TRBJ1-2; possible D gene TRBD1, 5 bases. TRBV23-1 is recorded as an ORF, its role being uncertain. The CDR3 has 14 amino acids. Trimming removed 0 bases from V and 6 bases from J, with 11 bases in between.

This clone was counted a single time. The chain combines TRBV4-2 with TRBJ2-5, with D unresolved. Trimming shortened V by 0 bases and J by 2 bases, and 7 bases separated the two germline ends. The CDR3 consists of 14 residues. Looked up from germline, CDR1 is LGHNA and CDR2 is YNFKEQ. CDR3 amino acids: CASSQDTLQETQYF. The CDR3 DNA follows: TGTGCCAGCAGCCAAGATACACTACAAGAGACCCAGTACTTC.

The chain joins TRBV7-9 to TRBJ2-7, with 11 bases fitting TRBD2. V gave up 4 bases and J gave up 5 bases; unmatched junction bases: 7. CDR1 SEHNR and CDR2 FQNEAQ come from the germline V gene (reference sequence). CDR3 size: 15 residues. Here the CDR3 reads CASSSISGRANEQYF. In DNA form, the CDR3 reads TGTGCCAGCAGCTCAATTAGCGGGAGGGCCAACGAGCAGTACTTC.

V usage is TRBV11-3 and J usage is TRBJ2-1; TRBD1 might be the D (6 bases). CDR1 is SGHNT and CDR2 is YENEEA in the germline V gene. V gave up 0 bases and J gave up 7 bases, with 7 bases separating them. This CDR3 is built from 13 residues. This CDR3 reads CASSLEGTNEQFF. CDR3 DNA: TGTGCCAGCAGCTTAGAGGGGACAAATGAGCAGTTCTTC.

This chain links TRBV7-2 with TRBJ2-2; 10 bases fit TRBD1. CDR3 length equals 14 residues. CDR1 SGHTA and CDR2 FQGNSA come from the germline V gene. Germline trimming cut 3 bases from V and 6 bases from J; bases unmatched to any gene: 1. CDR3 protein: CASSFGQGAGELFF. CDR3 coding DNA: TGTGCCAGCAGCTTCGGACAGGGGGCCGGGGAGCTGTTTTTT.

DNA for the CDR3: TGTGCCAGCAGCGTAGAGACGGGGGAGACCTACGAGCAGTACTTC. Translating it yields CASSVETGETYEQYF. The rearrangement joins TRBV9 to TRBJ2-7, with TRBD2 as a possible D gene (6 bases). CDR1 is SGDLS, CDR2 YYNGEE, per germline. The CDR3 is 15 amino acids. V dropped 0 bases and J dropped 2 bases, with 12 bases sitting between them.